This T cell receptor (beta chain) was obtained from a study of T-cell memory formation after mild COVID-19. This clonotype was seen a few times. The CDR3 covers 12 residues. Germline CDR1 reads SQVTM; CDR2 reads ANQGSEA. V shed 4 bases and J shed 5 bases, with 11 bases lying between them. 5'RACE primed at constant segments yielded TCR alpha and TCR beta cDNA libraries bearing sample barcodes and UMIs. One entry per CDR3 protein, called by TCRdb with MiXCR from the 5' RACE reads. Of about 360,000 distinct CDR3 sequences listed, approximately 15% are singletons. Source material: PBMCs or a T cell subset sorted from them (not recorded which). V is TRBV29-1 and J is TRBJ2-5; D is perhaps TRBD2 (6 bases). The clonotype comes from a man younger than 35 who had mild COVID-19 (a few samples of this study predate the infection). Cell type and time point are not known. The CDR3 sequence: CSVVPRGETQYF. The CDR3 DNA reads as TGCAGCGTTGTACCCCGGGGGGAGACCCAGTACTTC.